This TCR beta chain was captured by sequencing in a study of Graves' ophthalmopathy and Graves' hyperthyroidism. The study, taken as a whole, reports: Among thyroid clonotypes expanded above 0.001 frequency, most also appeared in blood. A model of 13 signatures distinguished ophthalmopathy from stable hyperthyroidism at roughly 87% sensitivity and approximately 81% specificity.

The authors amplified TCR beta CDR3 regions from RNA transcripts. RT-PCR in the first round used HTBI primers; a second-round multiplex PCR followed. TCRdb analysed the multiplex PCR reads with MiXCR anew, one entry per CDR3 protein. The top ten clones hold 1.5% to 2% of a sample with almost 400,000 distinct CDR3 sequences, around 18% of them seen once. Trimming cost V 3 bases and J 4 bases, with 10 bases left between them. Germline lookup yields CDR1 MNHNS and CDR2 SASEGT. CDR3 length: 14 residues. Note on this clonotype: Its target is unknown.

The chain carries TRBV6-1 and TRBJ1-5, with D maybe TRBD1 (5 bases). What was sequenced was peripheral blood. The receptor's source is a woman younger than 30 with Graves' ophthalmopathy. CDR3 nucleotides: TGTGCCAGCAGTGACGGGGCAGAAAATCAGCCCCAGCATTTT. Encoded protein: CASSDGAENQPQHF.